This TCR beta chain comes out of a study of Ad26.COV2.S vaccination and SARS-CoV-2 variants. Study in general: Each vaccinee took Ad26.COV2.S intramuscularly, once or twice 56 days apart.

This sample's treatment: around 19 received Ad26.COV2.S at low or high dose, single or two shots; roughly five received placebo; per-sample allocation not given. Each sample was drawn 63 days after the first injection (of vaccine or placebo). CDR3 length: 13 residues. V was clipped by 3 bases and J by 3 bases, with 9 bases between them. TCRdb's copy holds only in-frame clones and misses some; the assay was immunoSEQ multiplex PCR. The table lists 300,000 to 400,000 clones, roughly 91% of them singletons. The sequenced sample was peripheral blood, obtained in a trial of Ad26.COV2.S vaccine versus placebo. This TCR came from a person aged 18-65 years who received the Ad26.COV2.S COVID-19 vaccine or a placebo. The chain couples TRBV12-3 or TRBV12-4 to TRBJ2-7, with TRBD1 as a possible D gene (5 bases). The CDR3 sequence is CASSLGQLYEQYF. CDR3 DNA: TGTGCCAGCAGTTTGGGGCAGCTCTACGAGCAGTACTTC.